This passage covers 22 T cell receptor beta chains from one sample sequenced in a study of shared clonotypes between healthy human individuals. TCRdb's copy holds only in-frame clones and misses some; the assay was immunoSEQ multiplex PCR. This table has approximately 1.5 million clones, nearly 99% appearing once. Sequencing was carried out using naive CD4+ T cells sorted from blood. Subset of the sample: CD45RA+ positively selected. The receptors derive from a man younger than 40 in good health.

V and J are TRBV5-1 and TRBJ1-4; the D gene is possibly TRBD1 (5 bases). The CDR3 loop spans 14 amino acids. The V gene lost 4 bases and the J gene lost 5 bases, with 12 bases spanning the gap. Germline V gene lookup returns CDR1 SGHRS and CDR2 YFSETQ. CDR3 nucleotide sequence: TGCGCCAGCAGCCGTCGGGGGGAGAATGAAAAACTGTTTTTT. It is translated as CASSRRGENEKLFF.

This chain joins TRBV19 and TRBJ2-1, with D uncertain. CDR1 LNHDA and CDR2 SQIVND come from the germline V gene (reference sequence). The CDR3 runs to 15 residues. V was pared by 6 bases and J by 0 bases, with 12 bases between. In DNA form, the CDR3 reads TGTGCCAGTAGATCAGACCCGAGCTCCTACAATGAGCAGTTCTTC. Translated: CASRSDPSSYNEQFF.

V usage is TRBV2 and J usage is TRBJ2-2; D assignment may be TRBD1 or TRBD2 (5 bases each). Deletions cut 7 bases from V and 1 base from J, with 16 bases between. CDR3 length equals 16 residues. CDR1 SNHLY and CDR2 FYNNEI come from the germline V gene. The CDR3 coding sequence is TGTGCCAGCAACTTGCAAGGGACCAGGAACACCGGGGAGCTGTTTTTT. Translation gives CASNLQGTRNTGELFF. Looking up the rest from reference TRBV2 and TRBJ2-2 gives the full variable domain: EPEVTQTPSHQVTQMGQEVILRCVPISNHLYFYWYRQILGQKVEFLVSFYNNEISEKSEIFDDQFSVERPDGSNFTLKIRSTKLEDSAMYFCASNLQGTRNTGELFFGEGSRLTVL.

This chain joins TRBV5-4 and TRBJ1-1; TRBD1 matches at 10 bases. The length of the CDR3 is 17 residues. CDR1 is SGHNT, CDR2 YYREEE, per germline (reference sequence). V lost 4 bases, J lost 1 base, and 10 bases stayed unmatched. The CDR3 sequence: CASSPGTGAWGNTEAFF. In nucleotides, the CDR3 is TGTGCCAGCAGCCCCGGGACAGGGGCGTGGGGGAACACTGAAGCTTTCTTT. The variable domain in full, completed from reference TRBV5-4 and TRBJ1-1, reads ETGVTQSPTHLIKTRGQQVTLRCSSQSGHNTVSWYQQALGQGPQFIFQYYREEENGRGNFPPRFSGLQFPNYSSELNVNALELDDSALYLCASSPGTGAWGNTEAFFGQGTRLTVV.

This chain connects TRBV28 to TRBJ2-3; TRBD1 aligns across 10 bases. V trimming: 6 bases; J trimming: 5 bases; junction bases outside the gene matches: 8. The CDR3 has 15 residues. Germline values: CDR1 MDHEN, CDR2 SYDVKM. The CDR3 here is CASRKPGQGIDTQYF. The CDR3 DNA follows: TGTGCCAGCAGGAAACCGGGACAGGGGATAGATACGCAGTATTTT.

The CDR3: CASSWRVEGTDTQYF. For the CDR3, the DNA is TGCGCCAGCAGCTGGAGGGTTGAGGGGACAGATACGCAGTATTTT. The chain is built from TRBV5-1 and TRBJ2-3, with a weak D call TRBD2 (6 bases). V was shortened by 3 bases and J by 3 bases, with 14 bases between the two germline ends. The CDR3 contains 15 residues. CDR1 is SGHRS, CDR2 YFSETQ, per germline.

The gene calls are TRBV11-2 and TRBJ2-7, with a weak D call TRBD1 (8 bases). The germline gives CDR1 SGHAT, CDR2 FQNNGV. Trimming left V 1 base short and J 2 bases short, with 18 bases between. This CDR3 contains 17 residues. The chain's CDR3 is CASSLAWTGRGPYEQYF. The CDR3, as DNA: TGTGCCAGCAGCTTAGCCTGGACAGGGAGGGGCCCCTACGAGCAGTACTTC.

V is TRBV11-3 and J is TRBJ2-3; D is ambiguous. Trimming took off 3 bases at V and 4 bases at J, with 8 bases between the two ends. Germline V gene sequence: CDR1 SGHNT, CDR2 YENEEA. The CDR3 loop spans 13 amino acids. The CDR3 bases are TGTGCCAGCAGCTTTGGTAGAGCAGATACGCAGTATTTT. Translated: CASSFGRADTQYF.

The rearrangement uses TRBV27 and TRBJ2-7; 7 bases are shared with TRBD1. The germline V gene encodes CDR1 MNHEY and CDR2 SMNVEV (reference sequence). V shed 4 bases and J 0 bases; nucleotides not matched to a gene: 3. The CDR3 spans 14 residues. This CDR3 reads CASSYRQGSYEQYF. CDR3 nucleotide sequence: TGTGCCAGCAGTTACCGACAGGGCTCCTACGAGCAGTACTTC.

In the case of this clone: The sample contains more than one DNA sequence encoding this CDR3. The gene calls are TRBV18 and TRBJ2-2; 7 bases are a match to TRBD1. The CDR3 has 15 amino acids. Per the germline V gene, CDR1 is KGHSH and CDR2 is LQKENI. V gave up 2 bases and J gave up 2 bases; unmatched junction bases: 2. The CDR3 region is CASSPGTANTGELFF. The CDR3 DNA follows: TGTGCCAGCTCACCAGGGACAGCTAACACCGGGGAGCTGTTTTTT.

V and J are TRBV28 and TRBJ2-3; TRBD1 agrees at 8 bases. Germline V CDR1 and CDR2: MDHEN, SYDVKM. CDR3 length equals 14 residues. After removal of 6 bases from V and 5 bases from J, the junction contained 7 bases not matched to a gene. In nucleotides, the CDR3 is TGTGCCAGCAGCCCTAGGACAGGGAAAGATACGCAGTATTTT. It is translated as CASSPRTGKDTQYF.

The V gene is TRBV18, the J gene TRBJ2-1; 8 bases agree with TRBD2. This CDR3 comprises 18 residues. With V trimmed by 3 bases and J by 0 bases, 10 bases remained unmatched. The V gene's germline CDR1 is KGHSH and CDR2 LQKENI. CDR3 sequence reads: CASSPRTSSLSSYNEQFF. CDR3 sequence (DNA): TGTGCCAGCTCACCTAGGACTAGCAGCTTGAGCTCCTACAATGAGCAGTTCTTC.

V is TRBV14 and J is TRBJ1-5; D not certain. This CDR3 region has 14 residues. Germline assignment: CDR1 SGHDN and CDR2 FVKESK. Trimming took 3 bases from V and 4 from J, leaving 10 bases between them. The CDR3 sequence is CASSHDYRNQPQHF. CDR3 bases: TGTGCCAGCAGCCATGATTACCGAAATCAGCCCCAGCATTTT.

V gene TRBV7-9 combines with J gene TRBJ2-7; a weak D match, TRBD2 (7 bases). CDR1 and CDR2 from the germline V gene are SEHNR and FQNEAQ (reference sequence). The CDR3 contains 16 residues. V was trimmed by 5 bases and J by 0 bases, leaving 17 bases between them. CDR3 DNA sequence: TGTGCCAGCAGCGGTTCAAAGGGGGGGACCTCCTACGAGCAGTACTTC. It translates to CASSGSKGGTSYEQYF.

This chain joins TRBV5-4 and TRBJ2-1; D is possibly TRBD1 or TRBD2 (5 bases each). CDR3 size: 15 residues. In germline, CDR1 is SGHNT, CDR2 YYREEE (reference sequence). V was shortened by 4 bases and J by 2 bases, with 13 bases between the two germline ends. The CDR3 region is CASSPGIGAYNEQFF. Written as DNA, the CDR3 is TGTGCCAGCAGCCCCGGGATAGGGGCCTACAATGAGCAGTTCTTC. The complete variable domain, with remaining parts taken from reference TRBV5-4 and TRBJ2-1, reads ETGVTQSPTHLIKTRGQQVTLRCSSQSGHNTVSWYQQALGQGPQFIFQYYREEENGRGNFPPRFSGLQFPNYSSELNVNALELDDSALYLCASSPGIGAYNEQFFGPGTRLTVL.

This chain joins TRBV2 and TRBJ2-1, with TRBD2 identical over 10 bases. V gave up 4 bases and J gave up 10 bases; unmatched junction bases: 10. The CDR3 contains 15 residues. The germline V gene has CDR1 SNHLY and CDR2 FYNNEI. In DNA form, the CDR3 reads TGTGCCAGCAGTGTAGCGGGAGGAGCCCTAGGGGAGCAGTTCTTC. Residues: CASSVAGGALGEQFF.

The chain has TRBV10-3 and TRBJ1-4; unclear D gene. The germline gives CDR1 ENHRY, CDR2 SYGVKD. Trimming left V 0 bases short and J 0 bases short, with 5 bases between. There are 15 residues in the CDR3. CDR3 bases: TGTGCCATCAGTGAGTCCCCGGCAACTAATGAAAAACTGTTTTTT. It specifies CAISESPATNEKLFF.

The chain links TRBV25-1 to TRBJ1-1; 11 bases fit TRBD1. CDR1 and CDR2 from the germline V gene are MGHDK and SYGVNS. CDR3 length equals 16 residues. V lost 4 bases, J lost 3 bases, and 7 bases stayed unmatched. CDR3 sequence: CASSGTWGQGDTEAFF. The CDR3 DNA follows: TGTGCCAGCAGTGGAACATGGGGACAGGGGGACACTGAAGCTTTCTTT.

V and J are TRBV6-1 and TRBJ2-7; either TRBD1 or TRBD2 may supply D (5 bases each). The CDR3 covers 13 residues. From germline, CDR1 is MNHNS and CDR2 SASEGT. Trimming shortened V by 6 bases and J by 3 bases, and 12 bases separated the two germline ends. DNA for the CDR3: TGTGCCAGCAGCCCCTGGGACGGCTACGAGCAGTACTTC. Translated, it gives CASSPWDGYEQYF.

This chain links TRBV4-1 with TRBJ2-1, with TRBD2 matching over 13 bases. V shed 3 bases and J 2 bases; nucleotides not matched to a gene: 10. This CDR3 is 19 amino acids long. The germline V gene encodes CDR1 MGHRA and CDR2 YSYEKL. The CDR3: CASSQSQGLAGSPYNEQFF. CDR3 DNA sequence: TGCGCCAGCAGCCAGTCTCAGGGACTAGCGGGATCGCCCTACAATGAGCAGTTCTTC.

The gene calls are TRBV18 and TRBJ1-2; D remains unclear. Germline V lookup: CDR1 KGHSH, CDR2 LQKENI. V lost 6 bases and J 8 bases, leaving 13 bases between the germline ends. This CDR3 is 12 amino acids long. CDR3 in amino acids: CASSPERRGYTF. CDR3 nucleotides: TGTGCCAGCTCCCCTGAACGGCGGGGCTACACCTTC.

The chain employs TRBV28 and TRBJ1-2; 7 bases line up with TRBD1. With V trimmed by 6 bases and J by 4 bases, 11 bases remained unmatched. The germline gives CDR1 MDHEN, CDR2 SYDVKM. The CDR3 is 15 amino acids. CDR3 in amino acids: CASRSGEGAAYGYTF. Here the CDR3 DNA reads TGTGCCAGCAGAAGCGGGGAGGGGGCAGCCTATGGCTACACCTTC.